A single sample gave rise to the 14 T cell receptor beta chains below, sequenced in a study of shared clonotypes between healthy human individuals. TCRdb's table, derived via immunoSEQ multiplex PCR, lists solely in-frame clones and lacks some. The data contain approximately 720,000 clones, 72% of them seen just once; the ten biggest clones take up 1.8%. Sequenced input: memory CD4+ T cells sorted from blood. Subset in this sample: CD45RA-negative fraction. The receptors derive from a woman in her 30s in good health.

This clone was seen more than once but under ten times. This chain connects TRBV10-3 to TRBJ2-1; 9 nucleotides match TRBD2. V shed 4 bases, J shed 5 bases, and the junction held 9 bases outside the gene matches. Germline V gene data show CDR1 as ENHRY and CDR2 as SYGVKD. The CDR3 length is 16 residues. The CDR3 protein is CAISGGGDRINNEQFF. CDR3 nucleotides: TGTGCCATCAGTGGCGGGGGGGACAGAATTAACAATGAGCAGTTCTTC.

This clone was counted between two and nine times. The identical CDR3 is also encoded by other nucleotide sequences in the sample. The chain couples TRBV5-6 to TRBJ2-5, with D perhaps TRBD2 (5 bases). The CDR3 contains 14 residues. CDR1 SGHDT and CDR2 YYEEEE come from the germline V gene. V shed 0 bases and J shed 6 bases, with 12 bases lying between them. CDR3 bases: TGTGCCAGCAGCTTGGGACAACCGGGAAAGACCCAGTACTTC. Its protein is CASSLGQPGKTQYF.

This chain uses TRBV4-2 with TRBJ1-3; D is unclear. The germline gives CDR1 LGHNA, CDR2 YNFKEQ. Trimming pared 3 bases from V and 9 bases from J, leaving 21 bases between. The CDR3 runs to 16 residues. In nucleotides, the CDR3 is TGTGCCAGCAGCCAGAACACTCTGAGTGGAGGATCCACCATATATTTT. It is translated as CASSQNTLSGGSTIYF.

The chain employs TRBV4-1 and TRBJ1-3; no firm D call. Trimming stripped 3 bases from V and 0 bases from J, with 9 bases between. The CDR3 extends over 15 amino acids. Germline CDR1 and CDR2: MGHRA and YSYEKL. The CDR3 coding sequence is TGCGCCAGCAGCCAGTTATCCATCTCTGGAAACACCATATATTTT. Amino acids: CASSQLSISGNTIYF.

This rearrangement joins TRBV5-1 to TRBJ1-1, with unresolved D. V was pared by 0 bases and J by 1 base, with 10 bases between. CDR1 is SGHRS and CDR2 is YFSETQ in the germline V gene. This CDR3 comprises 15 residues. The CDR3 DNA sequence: TGCGCCAGCAGCTTGGACGCCCCGGGGAACACTGAAGCTTTCTTT. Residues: CASSLDAPGNTEAFF. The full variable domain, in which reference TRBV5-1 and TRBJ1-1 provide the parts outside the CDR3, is KAGVTQTPRYLIKTRGQQVTLSCSPISGHRSVSWYQQTPGQGLQFLFEYFSETQRNKGNFPGRFSGRQFSNSRSEMNVSTLELGDSALYLCASSLDAPGNTEAFFGQGTRLTVV.

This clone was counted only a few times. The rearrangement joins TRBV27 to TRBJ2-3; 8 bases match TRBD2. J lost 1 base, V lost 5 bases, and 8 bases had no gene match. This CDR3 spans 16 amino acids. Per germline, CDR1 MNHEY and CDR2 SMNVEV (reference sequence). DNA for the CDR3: TGTGCCAGCAGTCTTCGTCCGGGACTAGGCACAGATACGCAGTATTTT. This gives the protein CASSLRPGLGTDTQYF.

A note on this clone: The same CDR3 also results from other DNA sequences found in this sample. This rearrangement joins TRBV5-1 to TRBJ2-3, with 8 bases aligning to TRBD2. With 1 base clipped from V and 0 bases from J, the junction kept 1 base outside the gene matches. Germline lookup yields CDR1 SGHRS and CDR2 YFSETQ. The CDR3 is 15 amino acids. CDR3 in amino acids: CASSLTSGSTDTQYF. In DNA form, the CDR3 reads TGCGCCAGCAGCTTGACTAGCGGAAGCACAGATACGCAGTATTTT.

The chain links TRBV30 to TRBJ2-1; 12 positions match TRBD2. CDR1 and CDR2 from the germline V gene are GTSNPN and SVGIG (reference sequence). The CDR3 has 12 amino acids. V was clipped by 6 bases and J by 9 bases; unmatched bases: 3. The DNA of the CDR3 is TGTGCCTGTAGACTAGCGGGAGTTGAGCAGTTCTTC. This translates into CACRLAGVEQFF.

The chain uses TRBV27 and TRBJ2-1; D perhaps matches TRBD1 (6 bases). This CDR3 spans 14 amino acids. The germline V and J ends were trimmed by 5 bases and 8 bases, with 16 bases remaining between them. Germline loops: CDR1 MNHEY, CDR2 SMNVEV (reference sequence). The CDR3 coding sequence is TGTGCCAGCAGTGGAATAGACAGGCCCTATGAGCAGTTCTTC. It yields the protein CASSGIDRPYEQFF.

The CDR3 coding sequence is TGTGCCATCAGTGAGGGAACAGTAACAGATACGCAGTATTTT. This gives the protein CAISEGTVTDTQYF. V usage is TRBV10-3 and J usage is TRBJ2-3; no firm D call. V lost 2 bases, J lost 3 bases, and 9 bases lay in between. Per the germline V gene, CDR1 is ENHRY and CDR2 is SYGVKD. CDR3 length: 14 amino acids.

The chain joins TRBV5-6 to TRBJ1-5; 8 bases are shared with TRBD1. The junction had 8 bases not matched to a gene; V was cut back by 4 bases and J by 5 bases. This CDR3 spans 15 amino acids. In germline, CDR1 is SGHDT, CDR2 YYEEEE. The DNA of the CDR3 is TGTGCCAGCAGCCTCCAGGGGGCCGGGGATCAGCCCCAGCATTTT. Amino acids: CASSLQGAGDQPQHF. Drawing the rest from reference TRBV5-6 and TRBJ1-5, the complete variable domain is DAGVTQSPTHLIKTRGQQVTLRCSPKSGHDTVSWYQQALGQGPQFIFQYYEEEERQRGNFPDRFSGHQFPNYSSELNVNALLLGDSALYLCASSLQGAGDQPQHFGDGTRLSIL.

DNA for the CDR3: TGTGCCATCGGGGTCCGGGAGAGGTCCAATGAGCAGTTCTTC. Encoded protein: CAIGVRERSNEQFF. The rearrangement uses TRBV5-4 and TRBJ2-1; tentative D call: TRBD2 (6 bases). CDR3 length: 14 amino acids. The germline V gene has CDR1 SGHNT and CDR2 YYREEE (reference sequence). Trimming removed 9 bases at V and 6 bases at J, with 19 bases between. The whole variable domain, filled in from reference TRBV5-4 and TRBJ2-1, reads ETGVTQSPTHLIKTRGQQVTLRCSSQSGHNTVSWYQQALGQGPQFIFQYYREEENGRGNFPPRFSGLQFPNYSSELNVNALELDDSALYLCAIGVRERSNEQFFGPGTRLTVL.

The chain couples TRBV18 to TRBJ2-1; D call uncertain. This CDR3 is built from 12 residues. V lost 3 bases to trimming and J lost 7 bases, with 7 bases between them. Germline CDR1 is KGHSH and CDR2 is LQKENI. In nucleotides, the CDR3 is TGTGCCAGCTCACCGGACCTTAATGAGCAGTTCTTC. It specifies CASSPDLNEQFF.

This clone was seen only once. CDR3 in amino acids: CSVEGGQVDSKAFF. Here the CDR3 DNA reads TGCAGCGTTGAAGGGGGTCAGGTCGATAGCAAAGCTTTCTTT. The chain recombines TRBV29-1 with TRBJ1-1; no firm D call. This CDR3 has 14 amino acids. In germline, CDR1 is SQVTM, CDR2 ANQGSEA. The ends were cut back, 1 base at V and 9 bases at J, with 18 bases in the middle.